These 24 T cell receptor beta chains originate from one sample sequenced in a study of blood T cell repertoires in COVID-19. Sequencing used immunoSEQ multiplex PCR; TCRdb keeps in-frame clones, though not all of them. Here the sample spans about 180,000 clones, 60% to 85% being singletons. The sequenced sample was peripheral blood. Every receptor here comes from a woman between 55 and 75 years old with COVID-19, enrolled during active disease.

This clone was seen a handful of times. The chain links TRBV10-2 to TRBJ1-5; D gene unclear. This CDR3 has 14 residues. V lost 6 bases, J lost 7 bases, and 16 bases lay in between. The V gene's germline CDR1 is WSHSY and CDR2 SAAADI. CDR3 nucleotides: TGCGCCAGCAGCCCCTCGAGGGTCAACCAGCCCCAGCATTTT. Encoded protein: CASSPSRVNQPQHF.

The V gene is TRBV10-1, the J gene TRBJ1-1, with TRBD1 identical over 8 bases. Trimming removed 2 bases from V and 8 bases from J; junction bases left unmatched: 7. CDR3 length: 14 amino acids. Germline CDR1 WNHNN, CDR2 SYGVQD (reference sequence). CDR3 protein: CASSEGRGLPEAFF. The CDR3 DNA follows: TGCGCCAGCAGTGAGGGCAGGGGGCTCCCGGAAGCTTTCTTT.

The rearrangement links TRBV7-2 to TRBJ2-3; 8 nucleotides align to TRBD2. CDR1 SGHTA and CDR2 FQGNSA come from the germline V gene. Trimming removed 3 bases from V and 4 bases from J; junction bases left unmatched: 9. This CDR3 spans 16 amino acids. CDR3 protein: CASSFSGRGGADTQYF. CDR3 in DNA: TGTGCCAGCAGCTTTTCCGGGAGGGGGGGGGCAGATACGCAGTATTTT.

The genes are TRBV27 and TRBJ2-3; D gene uncertain. Germline lookup yields CDR1 MNHEY and CDR2 SMNVEV (reference sequence). The CDR3 covers 13 residues. Trimming left V 7 bases short and J 2 bases short, with 10 bases between. The CDR3 DNA reads as TGTGCCAGCAAGGTAGCCTTCACAGATACGCAGTATTTT. This gives the protein CASKVAFTDTQYF.

There are a few counts of this clone. The gene calls are TRBV28 and TRBJ1-3; no reliable D call. The germline V gene has CDR1 MDHEN and CDR2 SYDVKM. This CDR3 region has 12 residues. V was clipped by 10 bases and J by 3 bases, with 10 bases between them. CDR3 protein: CAIEGDGNTIYF. CDR3 DNA sequence: TGTGCCATAGAAGGAGATGGAAACACCATATATTTT.

The chain links TRBV28 to TRBJ1-5; no reliable D call. V dropped 3 bases and J dropped 3 bases, with 9 bases sitting between them. Germline loops: CDR1 MDHEN, CDR2 SYDVKM. CDR3 length equals 14 residues. The CDR3 reads CASSFWEDNQPQHF. The CDR3 coding sequence is TGTGCCAGCAGTTTTTGGGAGGACAATCAGCCCCAGCATTTT.

The chain recombines TRBV5-1 with TRBJ1-3; D might be TRBD1 (5 bases). The germline CDR1 and CDR2 sequences are SGHRS and YFSETQ. CDR3 length equals 16 residues. Trimming shortened V by 0 bases and J by 3 bases, and 13 bases separated the two germline ends. The CDR3: CASSLDQGRGGNTIYF. The CDR3 DNA sequence: TGCGCCAGCAGCTTGGATCAGGGTAGAGGTGGAAACACCATATATTTT.

The chain carries TRBV29-1 and TRBJ2-1; TRBD2 might be the D (5 bases). The ends were cut back, 4 bases at V and 5 bases at J, with 24 bases in the middle. CDR1 SQVTM and CDR2 ANQGSEA come from the germline V gene. This CDR3 contains 17 residues. The CDR3 DNA reads TGCAGCGTTGGGGGAGTTGAATTTCAGTTGGGTCACAATGAGCAGTTCTTC. Amino acid sequence: CSVGGVEFQLGHNEQFF.

The rearrangement links TRBV2 to TRBJ2-1, with 10 bases matching TRBD2. Germline assignment: CDR1 SNHLY and CDR2 FYNNEI. Unmatched junction bases numbered 9, after V lost 1 base and J lost 9 bases. The CDR3 runs 16 residues. This CDR3 is CASSEEQLAGSVEQFF. The CDR3 DNA reads TGTGCCAGCAGTGAAGAGCAACTAGCGGGGTCGGTTGAGCAGTTCTTC.

In regard to this clone: Compared with germline, one end of the junction differs, possibly owing to a read error. The V and J genes are TRBV14 and TRBJ2-5; perhaps TRBD1 as D (5 bases). CDR3 length: 13 amino acids. Germline lookup yields CDR1 SGHDN and CDR2 FVKESK. The CDR3 region is CASSEDRLGTQYF. CDR3 DNA sequence: TGTGCCAGCAGCGAAGACAGACTTGGAACCCAGTACTTC.

This chain connects TRBV5-6 to TRBJ2-2; D is possibly TRBD2 (6 bases). The CDR3 totals 15 residues. Germline lookup yields CDR1 SGHDT and CDR2 YYEEEE. V gave up 4 bases and J gave up 6 bases, with 16 bases separating them. CDR3 DNA: TGTGCCAGCAGCCGCATGACTAGTCGCGCCGGGGAGCTGTTTTTT. Translation gives CASSRMTSRAGELFF. The full variable domain, its missing parts supplied by reference TRBV5-6 and TRBJ2-2, is DAGVTQSPTHLIKTRGQQVTLRCSPKSGHDTVSWYQQALGQGPQFIFQYYEEEERQRGNFPDRFSGHQFPNYSSELNVNALLLGDSALYLCASSRMTSRAGELFFGEGSRLTVL.

This chain connects TRBV21-1 to TRBJ2-3; the table's D call, TRBD2, was not checked against the DNA. TRBV21-1 is listed as a pseudogene. The CDR3 is made up of 20 amino acids. CDR3 amino acids: CASSNARGTSGGKYTDTQYF. In DNA form, the CDR3 reads TGTGCCAGCAGCAACGCCCGGGGGACTAGCGGGGGAAAATACACAGATACGCAGTATTTT.

The chain carries TRBV6-5 and TRBJ1-1; D possibly corresponds to TRBD1 (5 bases). Per germline, CDR1 MNHEY and CDR2 SVGAGI. This CDR3 has 11 residues. With 6 bases removed from V and 5 bases from J, the gap between germline ends came to 7 bases. The DNA of the CDR3 is TGTGCCAGCAGACGACAGACTGAAGCTTTCTTT. Encoded protein: CASRRQTEAFF.

The chain uses TRBV14 and TRBJ2-1; 9 bases map to TRBD2. Germline values: CDR1 SGHDN, CDR2 FVKESK. The V and J ends lost 2 bases and 9 bases, in that order; junction bases with no gene match: 5. The CDR3 has 14 amino acids. The CDR3 here is CASSQRLLAGEQFF. The CDR3 nucleotides read TGTGCCAGCAGCCAACGATTACTAGCGGGTGAGCAGTTCTTC.

This clone appeared a single time. The rearrangement links TRBV15 to TRBJ1-2; D unresolved. In germline, CDR1 is LNHNV, CDR2 YYDKDF (reference sequence). The CDR3 has 14 amino acids. V was shortened by 2 bases and J by 2 bases, with 9 bases between the two germline ends. The CDR3 DNA sequence: TGTGCCACCAGCAGAAGGGCGGGGAACTATGGCTACACCTTC. Its translation: CATSRRAGNYGYTF.

The chain is built from TRBV5-1 and TRBJ2-7; 8 nucleotides line up with TRBD1. Germline V lookup: CDR1 SGHRS, CDR2 YFSETQ. J gave up 4 bases and V 0 bases, and 6 bases lay outside the gene matches. This CDR3 region has 15 residues. Written as DNA, the CDR3 is TGCGCCAGCAGCTTGGGGACAGGGTATTTGTACGAGCAGTACTTC. Protein product: CASSLGTGYLYEQYF.

This chain links TRBV10-3 with TRBJ2-3; 14 bases match TRBD2. The V segment lost 9 bases and the J segment 1 base; nucleotides outside the gene matches: 9. Germline V gives CDR1 ENHRY, CDR2 SYGVKD. There are 17 residues in the CDR3. The CDR3 is CAIRGTSGSRGTDTQYF. The CDR3 nucleotides are TGTGCCATACGGGGGACTAGCGGGAGCAGGGGCACAGATACGCAGTATTTT.

The chain employs TRBV28 and TRBJ2-2; 12 positions agree with TRBD2. The CDR3 runs 15 residues. CDR1 is MDHEN and CDR2 is SYDVKM in the germline V gene. The V gene end was trimmed by 2 bases and the J gene end by 7 bases; junction bases not matched to a gene: 2. CDR3: CASSLLAGGHGELFF. In DNA, the CDR3 is TGTGCCAGCAGTTTACTAGCGGGGGGGCACGGGGAGCTGTTTTTT.

CDR3 DNA: TGTGCCAGCAGTGCCCACAGGGGCTTTGGGGCCAACGTCCTGACTTTC. Its translation: CASSAHRGFGANVLTF. V gene TRBV6-1 combines with J gene TRBJ2-6; 7 positions agree with TRBD1. The V segment lost 4 bases and the J segment 3 bases; nucleotides outside the gene matches: 6. CDR1 MNHNS and CDR2 SASEGT come from the germline V gene. The length of the CDR3 is 16 residues.

The chain carries TRBV15 and TRBJ2-1; 7 bases are a match to TRBD1. Germline trimming cut 4 bases from V and 4 bases from J; bases unmatched to any gene: 7. The length of the CDR3 is 15 residues. The germline V gene encodes CDR1 LNHNV and CDR2 YYDKDF (reference sequence). The CDR3 DNA reads as TGTGCCACCAGCACGGGACAGACCCTATACAATGAGCAGTTCTTC. It codes for CATSTGQTLYNEQFF.

The chain links TRBV12-3 or TRBV12-4 to TRBJ1-2, with TRBD1 as a possible D gene (6 bases). This CDR3 is built from 13 residues. Trimming cost V 2 bases and J 4 bases, with 8 bases left between them. The chain's CDR3 is CASSLTGSYGYTF. In DNA, the CDR3 is TGTGCCAGCAGTTTAACAGGGTCCTATGGCTACACCTTC.

The rearrangement links TRBV15 to TRBJ1-1; maybe TRBD1 (5 bases). The CDR3 is 16 amino acids. Germline V gene lookup returns CDR1 LNHNV and CDR2 YYDKDF (reference sequence). V was cut by 2 bases and J by 4 bases, with 17 bases left in between. The CDR3 DNA reads TGTGCCACCAGCAGACGCCCGGGCGGAGGGACCACTGAAGCTTTCTTT. Translating gives CATSRRPGGGTTEAFF.

The rearrangement links TRBV4-3 to TRBJ1-2; 7 bases agree with TRBD1. Germline V lookup: CDR1 LGHNA, CDR2 YSLEER. The trim removed 0 bases at V and 8 bases at J, leaving 6 bases unmatched. This CDR3 is 14 amino acids long. The CDR3 spells CASSQEAGGRGYTF. CDR3 in DNA: TGCGCCAGCAGCCAAGAGGCAGGGGGGAGAGGCTACACCTTC.

V and J are TRBV4-1 and TRBJ1-3; weak D call: TRBD1 (6 bases). Trimming removed 0 bases from V and 4 bases from J, with 13 bases in between. Per germline, CDR1 MGHRA and CDR2 YSYEKL. This CDR3 comprises 16 residues. The CDR3: CASSQDITGYGNTIYF. The CDR3 DNA follows: TGCGCCAGCAGCCAAGATATAACAGGGTACGGAAACACCATATATTTT.